The clone carrying this T cell receptor (beta chain) was observed a handful of times. Sequencing used immunoSEQ multiplex PCR; TCRdb keeps in-frame clones, though not all of them. The table includes some 90,000 clones, approximately 80% detected once. The CDR3 covers 15 residues. Unmatched junction bases numbered 3, after V lost 0 bases and J lost 1 base. Germline V CDR1 and CDR2: SGDLS, YYNGEE. The data were obtained in a study of blood T cell repertoires in COVID-19. The sample was peripheral blood. This TCR was recovered from a woman aged 65 to 85 with acute or convalescent COVID-19. This rearrangement joins TRBV9 to TRBJ1-2; TRBD1 matches 7 bases. The CDR3 nucleotides are TGTGCCAGCAGCGTAGCCGGGACAGTTAACTATGGCTACACCTTC. This gives the protein CASSVAGTVNYGYTF.